The source of this T cell receptor beta chain is a study of blood T cell repertoires in COVID-19. About the research overall: Donors in the United States, Italy and Spain gave samples during acute or convalescent COVID-19.

This clone was picked up a small number of times. The method was immunoSEQ multiplex PCR; TCRdb's version includes in-frame clones alone and lacks a portion of them. The sample lists about 97,000 clones, approximately 82% occurring once. The sequence derives from a man between 65 and 85 years old with acute or convalescent COVID-19. The sample was peripheral blood.

Here the CDR3 DNA reads TGTGCCAGCAGCTCAACCACAGGGGACTATGGCTACACCTTC. Its translation is CASSSTTGDYGYTF. V usage is TRBV7-9 and J usage is TRBJ1-2; 7 bases match TRBD1. This CDR3 contains 14 residues. The germline CDR1 and CDR2 sequences are SEHNR and FQNEAQ (reference sequence). Trimming at V came to 4 bases and at J to 3 bases, leaving 5 bases not matched to a gene.